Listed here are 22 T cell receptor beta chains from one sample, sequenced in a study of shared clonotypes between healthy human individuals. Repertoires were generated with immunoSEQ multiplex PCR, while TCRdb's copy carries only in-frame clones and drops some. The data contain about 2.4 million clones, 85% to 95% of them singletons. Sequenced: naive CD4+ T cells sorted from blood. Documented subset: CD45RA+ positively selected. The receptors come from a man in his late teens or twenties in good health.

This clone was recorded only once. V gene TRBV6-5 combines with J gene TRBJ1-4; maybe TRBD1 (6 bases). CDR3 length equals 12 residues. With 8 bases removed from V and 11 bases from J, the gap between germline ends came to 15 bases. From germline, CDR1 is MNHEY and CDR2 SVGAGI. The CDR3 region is CASSNGGGKLFF. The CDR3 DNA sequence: TGTGCCAGCTCGAACGGGGGGGGCAAACTGTTTTTT.

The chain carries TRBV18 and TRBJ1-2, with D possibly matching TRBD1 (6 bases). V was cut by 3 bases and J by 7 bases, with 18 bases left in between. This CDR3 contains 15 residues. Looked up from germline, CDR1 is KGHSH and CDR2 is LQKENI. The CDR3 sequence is CASSPEGQGISGYTF. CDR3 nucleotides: TGTGCCAGCTCACCTGAGGGCCAGGGGATCTCTGGCTACACCTTC.

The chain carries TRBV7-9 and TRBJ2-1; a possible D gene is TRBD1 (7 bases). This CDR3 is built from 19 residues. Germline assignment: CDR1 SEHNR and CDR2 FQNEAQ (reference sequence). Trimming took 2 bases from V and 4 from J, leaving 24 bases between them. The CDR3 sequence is CASSLRSLLGGGSYNEQFF. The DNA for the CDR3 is TGTGCCAGCAGCTTAAGGTCCCTACTTGGAGGGGGCAGTTACAATGAGCAGTTCTTC.

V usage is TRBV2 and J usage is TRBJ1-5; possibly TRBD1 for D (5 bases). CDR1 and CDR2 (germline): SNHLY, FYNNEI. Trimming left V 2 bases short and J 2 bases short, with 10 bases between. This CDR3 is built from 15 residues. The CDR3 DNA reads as TGTGCCAGCAGTGAACAGGGCTGGGGCAATCAGCCCCAGCATTTT. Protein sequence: CASSEQGWGNQPQHF.

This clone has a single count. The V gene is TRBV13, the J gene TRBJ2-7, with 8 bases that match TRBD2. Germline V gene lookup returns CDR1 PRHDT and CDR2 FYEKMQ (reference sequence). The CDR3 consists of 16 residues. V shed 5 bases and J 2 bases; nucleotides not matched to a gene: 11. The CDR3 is CASSRGGRGAPYEQYF. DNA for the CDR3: TGTGCCAGCAGCCGAGGGGGGCGGGGGGCCCCCTACGAGCAGTACTTC. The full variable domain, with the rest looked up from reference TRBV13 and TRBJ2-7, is AAGVIQSPRHLIKEKRETATLKCYPIPRHDTVYWYQQGPGQDPQFLISFYEKMQSDKGSIPDRFSAQQFSDYHSELNMSSLELGDSALYFCASSRGGRGAPYEQYFGPGTRLTVT.

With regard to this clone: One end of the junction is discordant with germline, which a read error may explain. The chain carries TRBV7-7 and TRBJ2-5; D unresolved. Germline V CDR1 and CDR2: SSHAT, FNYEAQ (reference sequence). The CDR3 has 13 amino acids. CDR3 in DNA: TGTGCTAGCAGCTTAGAGCCAACCGGGACCCAGTACTTC. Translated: CASSLEPTGTQYF. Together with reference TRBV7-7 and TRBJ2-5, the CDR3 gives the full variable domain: GAGVSQSPRYKVTKRGQDVTLRCDPISSHATLYWYQQALGQGPEFLTYFNYEAQPDKSGLPSDRFSAERPEGSISTLTIQRTEQRDSAMYRCASSLEPTGTQYFGPGTRLLVL.

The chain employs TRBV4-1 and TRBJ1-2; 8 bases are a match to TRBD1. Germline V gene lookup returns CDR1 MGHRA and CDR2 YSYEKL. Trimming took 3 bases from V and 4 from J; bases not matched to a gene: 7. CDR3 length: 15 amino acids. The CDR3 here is CASSHPDRDSYGYTF. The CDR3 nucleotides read TGCGCCAGCAGCCATCCGGACAGGGACTCCTATGGCTACACCTTC.

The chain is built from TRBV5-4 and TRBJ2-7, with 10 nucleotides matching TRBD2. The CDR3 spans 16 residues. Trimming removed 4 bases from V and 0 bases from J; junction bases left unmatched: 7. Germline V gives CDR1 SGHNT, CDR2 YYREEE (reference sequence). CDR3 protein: CASSVGLAAVSYEQYF. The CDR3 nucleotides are TGTGCCAGCAGCGTTGGACTAGCGGCGGTCTCCTACGAGCAGTACTTC.

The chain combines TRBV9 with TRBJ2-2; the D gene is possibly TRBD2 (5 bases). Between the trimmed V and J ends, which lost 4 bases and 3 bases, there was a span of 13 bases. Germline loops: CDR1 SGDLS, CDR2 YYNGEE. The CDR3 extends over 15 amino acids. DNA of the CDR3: TGTGCCAGCAGCTCCCGGACTGACTACACCGGGGAGCTGTTTTTT. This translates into CASSSRTDYTGELFF.

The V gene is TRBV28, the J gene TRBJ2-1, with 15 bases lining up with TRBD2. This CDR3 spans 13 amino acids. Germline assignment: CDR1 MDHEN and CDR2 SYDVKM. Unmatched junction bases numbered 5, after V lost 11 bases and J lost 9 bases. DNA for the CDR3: TGTGCCGGGACTAGCGGGGGGCTGGGTGAGCAGTTCTTC. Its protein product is CAGTSGGLGEQFF.

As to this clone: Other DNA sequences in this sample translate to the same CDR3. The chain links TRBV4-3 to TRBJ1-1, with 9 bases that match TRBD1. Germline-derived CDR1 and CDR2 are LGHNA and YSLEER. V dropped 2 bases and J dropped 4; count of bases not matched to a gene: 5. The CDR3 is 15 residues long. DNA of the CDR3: TGCGCCAGCAGCCAAATGACAGGGGGTATCACTGAAGCTTTCTTT. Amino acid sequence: CASSQMTGGITEAFF.

CDR3 region: CASSESSGSPYNEQFF. DNA for the CDR3: TGCGCCAGCAGTGAGTCGAGCGGGAGCCCCTACAATGAGCAGTTCTTC. The chain recombines TRBV10-1 with TRBJ2-1; 8 bases are shared with TRBD2. This CDR3 spans 16 amino acids. Germline V lookup: CDR1 WNHNN, CDR2 SYGVQD (reference sequence). V trimming: 0 bases; J trimming: 2 bases; junction bases outside the gene matches: 3.

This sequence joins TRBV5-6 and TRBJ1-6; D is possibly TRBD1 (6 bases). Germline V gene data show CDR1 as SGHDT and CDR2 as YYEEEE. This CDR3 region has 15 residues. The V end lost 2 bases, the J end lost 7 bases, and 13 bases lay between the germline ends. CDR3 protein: CASSFGPGQNSPLHF. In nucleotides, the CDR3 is TGTGCCAGCAGCTTCGGACCGGGACAAAATTCACCCCTCCACTTT. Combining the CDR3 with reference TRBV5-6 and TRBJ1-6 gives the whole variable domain DAGVTQSPTHLIKTRGQQVTLRCSPKSGHDTVSWYQQALGQGPQFIFQYYEEEERQRGNFPDRFSGHQFPNYSSELNVNALLLGDSALYLCASSFGPGQNSPLHFGNGTRLTVT.

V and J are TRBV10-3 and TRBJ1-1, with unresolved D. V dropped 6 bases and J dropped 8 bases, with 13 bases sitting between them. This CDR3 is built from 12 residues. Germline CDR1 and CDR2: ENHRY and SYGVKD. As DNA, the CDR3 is TGTGCCATCAGGGCACGGGCGGGGGAAGCTTTCTTT. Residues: CAIRARAGEAFF.

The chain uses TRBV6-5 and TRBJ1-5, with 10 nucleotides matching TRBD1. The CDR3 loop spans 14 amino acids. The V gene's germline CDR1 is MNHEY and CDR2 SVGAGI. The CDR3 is CTAGRTGGGQPQHF. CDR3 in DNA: TGTACAGCTGGTAGGACAGGGGGAGGTCAGCCCCAGCATTTT.

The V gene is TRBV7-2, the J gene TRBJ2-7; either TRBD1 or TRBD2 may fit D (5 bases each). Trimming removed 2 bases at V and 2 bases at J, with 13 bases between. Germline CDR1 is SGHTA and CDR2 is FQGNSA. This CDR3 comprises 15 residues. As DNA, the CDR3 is TGTGCCAGCAGCTTACATTTAGGGACGACCTACGAGCAGTACTTC. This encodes CASSLHLGTTYEQYF. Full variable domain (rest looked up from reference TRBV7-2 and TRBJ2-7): GAGVSQSPSNKVTEKGKDVELRCDPISGHTALYWYRQSLGQGLEFLIYFQGNSAPDKSGLPSDRFSAERTGGSVSTLTIQRTQQEDSAVYLCASSLHLGTTYEQYFGPGTRLTVT.

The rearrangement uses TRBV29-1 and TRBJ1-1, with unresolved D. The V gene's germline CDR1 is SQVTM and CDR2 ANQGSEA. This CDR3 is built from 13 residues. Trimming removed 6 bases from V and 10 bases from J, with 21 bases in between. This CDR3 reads CSVRIQQTPGAFF. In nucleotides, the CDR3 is TGCAGCGTCAGAATACAACAGACTCCAGGAGCTTTCTTT.

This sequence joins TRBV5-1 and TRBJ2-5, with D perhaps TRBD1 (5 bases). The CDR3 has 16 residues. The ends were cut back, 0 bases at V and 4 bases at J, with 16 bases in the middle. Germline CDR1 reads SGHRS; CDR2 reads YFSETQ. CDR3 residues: CASSLAGLGPTETQYF. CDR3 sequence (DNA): TGCGCCAGCAGCTTGGCCGGATTGGGGCCCACAGAGACCCAGTACTTC.

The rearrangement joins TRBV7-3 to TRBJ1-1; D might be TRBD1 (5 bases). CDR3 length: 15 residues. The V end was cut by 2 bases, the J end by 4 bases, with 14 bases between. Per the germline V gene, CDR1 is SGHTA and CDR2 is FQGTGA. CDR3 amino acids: CASSLQGGSSTEAFF. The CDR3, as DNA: TGTGCCAGCAGCTTACAGGGAGGGAGTAGCACTGAAGCTTTCTTT.

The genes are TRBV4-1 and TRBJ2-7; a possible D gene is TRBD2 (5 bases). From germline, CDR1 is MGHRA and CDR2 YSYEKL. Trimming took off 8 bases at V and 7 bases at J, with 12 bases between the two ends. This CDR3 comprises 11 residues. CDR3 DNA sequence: TGCGCCAGCCCCCCTAGCCTAGAGCAGTACTTC. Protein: CASPPSLEQYF.

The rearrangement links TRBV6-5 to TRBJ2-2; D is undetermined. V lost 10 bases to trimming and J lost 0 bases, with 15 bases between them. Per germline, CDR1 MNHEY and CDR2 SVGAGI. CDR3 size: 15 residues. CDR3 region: CATLFLGANTGELFF. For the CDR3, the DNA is TGTGCCACCCTATTTTTGGGCGCGAACACCGGGGAGCTGTTTTTT.

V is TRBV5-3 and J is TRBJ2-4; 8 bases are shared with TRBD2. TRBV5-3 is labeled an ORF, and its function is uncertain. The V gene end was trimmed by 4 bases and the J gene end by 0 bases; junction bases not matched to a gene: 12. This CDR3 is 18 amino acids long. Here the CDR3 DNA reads TGTGCCAGAAGCGACCGACTAGCGCAGACCCTAGCCAAAAACATTCAGTACTTC. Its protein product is CARSDRLAQTLAKNIQYF.